A selection of T cell receptor beta chains follows, all from one sample in a study of T cells in Graves' hyperthyroidism and ophthalmopathy. TCRdb re-called the multiplex PCR reads with MiXCR, one entry per CDR3 protein. Of a few hundred thousand distinct CDR3 sequences detected, roughly 23% appear once; the ten largest clones hold approximately 49%. The sample was blood. Receptor source: a woman between 70 and 85 years old with Graves' ophthalmopathy. The CDR3 runs from the conserved cysteine through the conserved F or W. D genes are given only for firm matches. The size entry is marked missing in some rows and otherwise reads once, few, many or a size class.

TRBV4-1	TRBJ2-2	NA	NA	CASLRVAGSNTGELFF	TGCGCCAGCCTCAGGGTGGCGGGATCGAACACCGGGGAGCTGTTTTTT
TRBV6-2/TRBV6-3	TRBJ2-2	NA	TRBD2	CASYPTSGPNTGELFF	TGTGCCAGCTACCCGACTAGCGGACCCAACACCGGGGAGCTGTTTTTT
TRBV12-3/TRBV12-4	TRBJ2-7	many	NA	CASSLSAGRGEQYF	TGTGCCAGCAGTTTATCTGCGGGACGTGGGGAGCAGTACTTC
TRBV4-3	TRBJ2-1	NA	NA	CASSQQRAPREQFF	TGCGCCAGCAGCCAACAAAGGGCCCCTCGGGAGCAGTTCTTC
TRBV12-3/TRBV12-4	TRBJ1-4	many	TRBD1	CASSSRGRGSRIEKLFF	TGTGCCAGCAGTTCCAGGGGGCGCGGTAGCAGGATCGAAAAACTGTTTTTT
TRBV6-2/TRBV6-3	TRBJ1-2	NA	NA	CASTDPRWEGYTF	TGTGCCAGCACCGACCCCCGTTGGGAAGGCTACACCTTC
TRBV5-1	TRBJ1-2	NA	NA	CASSSLEGSYGYTF	TGCGCCAGCAGCTCGTTGGAGGGCAGCTATGGCTACACCTTC
TRBV12-3/TRBV12-4	TRBJ1-5	NA	NA	CASSLRPQPQHF	TGTGCCAGCAGTTTACGACCCCAGCCCCAGCATTTT
TRBV30	TRBJ1-2	NA	NA	CAWGQSNYGYTF	TGTGCCTGGGGACAGTCTAACTATGGCTACACCTTC
TRBV11-2	TRBJ1-1	many	NA	CASSLGGGVIGAFF	TGTGCCAGCAGCTTAGGGGGAGGGGTCATTGGGGCTTTCTTT
TRBV27	TRBJ1-2	few	TRBD1	CASSSPGQGLYGYTF	TGTGCCAGCAGTTCACCGGGACAGGGACTCTATGGCTACACCTTC
TRBV6-5	TRBJ2-5	NA	TRBD2	CASSYVAGASGTQYF	TGTGCCAGCAGTTACGTAGCGGGAGCCTCCGGGACCCAGTACTTC
TRBV2	TRBJ1-2	NA	NA	CAGSVDGLLGGYTF	TGTGCCGGCAGTGTGGACGGACTTCTGGGGGGCTACACCTTC
TRBV11-2	TRBJ1-4	few	NA	CASSSLTGEKLFF	TGTGCCAGCAGCTCCCTAACTGGTGAAAAACTGTTTTTT
TRBV3-1	TRBJ1-5	NA	NA	CASSQVAGQPQHF	TGTGCCAGCAGCCAAGTCGCAGGACAGCCCCAGCATTTT
TRBV10-3	TRBJ1-1	many	TRBD1	CAISGYRGQNTEAFF	TGTGCCATCAGTGGGTACAGGGGCCAGAACACTGAAGCTTTCTTT
TRBV7-3	TRBJ2-7	many	NA	CASSSDVGEQYF	TGTGCCAGCAGCTCCGATGTCGGCGAGCAGTACTTC
TRBV6-2/TRBV6-3	TRBJ2-5	NA	NA	CASSYIPREETQYF	TGTGCCAGCAGTTACATACCCAGGGAAGAGACCCAGTACTTC
TRBV27	TRBJ2-2	few	TRBD2	CASSFGGLAGGRTGELFF	TGTGCCAGCAGCTTCGGAGGACTAGCGGGAGGTCGGACCGGGGAGCTGTTTTTT
TRBV30	TRBJ2-4	NA	NA	CAWSVGQGENIQYF	TGTGCCTGGAGTGTAGGGCAGGGCGAAAACATTCAGTACTTC
TRBV12-3/TRBV12-4	TRBJ2-5	many	NA	CASSLASRTATQYF	TGTGCCAGCAGTTTAGCTTCTAGGACCGCCACCCAGTACTTC
TRBV14	TRBJ2-1	NA	TRBD1	CASSQQLGTGKNEQFF	TGTGCCAGCAGCCAACAACTAGGGACAGGGAAAAATGAGCAGTTCTTC
TRBV28	TRBJ1-6	NA	NA	CASRKQVSYNSPLHF	TGTGCCAGCAGAAAACAGGTTTCCTATAATTCACCCCTCCACTTT
TRBV7-9	TRBJ2-7	NA	NA	CASSRGNSYEQYF	TGTGCCAGCAGCAGGGGGAATTCCTACGAGCAGTACTTC
TRBV6-2/TRBV6-3	TRBJ1-1	many	TRBD1	CASINRGKNTEAFF	TGTGCCAGCATCAACAGGGGGAAAAACACTGAAGCTTTCTTT
TRBV12-3/TRBV12-4	TRBJ1-2	NA	NA	CASSPGGDSYGYTF	TGTGCCAGCAGCCCCGGGGGGGACTCCTATGGCTACACCTTC
TRBV5-1	TRBJ1-4	NA	NA	CASSLRPTNEKLFF	TGCGCCAGCAGCTTGCGCCCAACTAATGAAAAACTGTTTTTT
TRBV4-3	TRBJ1-2	NA	NA	CASSLLGAGNYGYTF	TGCGCCAGCAGCCTCCTGGGCGCGGGGAACTATGGCTACACCTTC
TRBV7-2	TRBJ2-3	NA	NA	CASSLVGPFSTDTQYF	TGTGCCAGCAGCTTAGTAGGTCCTTTTAGCACAGATACGCAGTATTTT
TRBV5-6	TRBJ1-1	NA	NA	CASSFEGIAEAFF	TGTGCCAGCAGCTTTGAGGGGATCGCTGAAGCTTTCTTT
TRBV20-1	TRBJ1-2	NA	NA	CSAIHPTNYGYTF	TGCAGTGCGATACATCCTACTAACTATGGCTACACCTTC
TRBV6-9	TRBJ1-2	NA	TRBD1	CASSYNQGVGYTF	TGTGCCAGCAGTTATAACCAGGGGGTTGGCTACACCTTC
TRBV7-9	TRBJ1-3	NA	TRBD1	CASSLGTGENTIYF	TGTGCCAGCAGCTTGGGGACAGGGGAAAACACCATATATTTT
TRBV7-3	TRBJ2-5	many	NA	CASSLNPPGLGETQYF	TGTGCCAGCAGCTTAAATCCACCCGGGCTAGGGGAGACCCAGTACTTC
TRBV6-2/TRBV6-3	TRBJ1-1	few	NA	CASTFGYTEAFF	TGTGCCAGCACCTTCGGGTATACTGAAGCTTTCTTT
TRBV11-2	TRBJ2-1	few	NA	CASSLHEGSFF	TGTGCCAGCAGCTTACACGAGGGGTCGTTCTTC